This is a list of T cell receptor beta chains from one sample in a study of CD8 T cells in Susac syndrome. TCRdb processed the immunoSEQ multiplex PCR reads anew with MiXCR; each CDR3 protein has one entry. The repertoire holds roughly 150,000 distinct CDR3 sequences, with 85% to 95% as singletons. Sequencing was performed on CD4+ T cells from PBMCs. These receptors were taken from a human donor with Susac syndrome. Each CDR3 is given with its conserved first and last residue. D genes are given only for firm matches. A row's size may be missing; if present it is once, few, many or a size class.

j_gene	d_gene	v_gene	abundance	CDR3aa	CDR3nt
TRBJ2-5	.	TRBV27	.	CASSFERRETQYF	TGTGCCAGCAGTTTCGAGCGTCGGGAGACCCAGTACTTC
TRBJ2-5	.	TRBV29-1	.	CSVQGLYQETQYF	TGCAGCGTGCAAGGGCTATACCAAGAGACCCAGTACTTC
TRBJ2-5	TRBD1	TRBV7-9	.	CASSPGQGSETQYF	TGTGCCAGCAGCCCGGGACAGGGGTCGGAGACCCAGTACTTC
TRBJ1-3	.	TRBV25-1	.	CASSKDGSGNTIYF	TGTGCCAGCAGTAAGGACGGCTCTGGAAACACCATATATTTT
TRBJ2-3	.	TRBV10-3	.	CAISSVTNSDTQYF	TGTGCCATCAGTTCAGTCACTAACTCAGATACGCAGTATTTT
TRBJ2-2	.	TRBV5-6	.	CASSFRVYGELFF	TGTGCCAGCAGCTTCAGGGTTTACGGGGAGCTGTTTTTT
TRBJ2-5	.	TRBV25-1	once	CASSEGQTQYF	TGTGCCAGCAGTGAGGGGCAGACCCAGTACTTC
TRBJ1-1	.	TRBV12-3/TRBV12-4	.	CASSLGAAEAFF	TGTGCCAGCAGTTTAGGCGCCGCTGAAGCTTTCTTT
TRBJ1-2	.	TRBV20-1	once	CSASQFVGGYTF	TGCAGTGCTAGTCAATTTGTCGGTGGCTACACCTTC
TRBJ2-1	TRBD2	TRBV20-1	.	CSARDASGYNEQFF	TGCAGTGCTAGAGACGCTAGCGGGTACAATGAGCAGTTCTTC
TRBJ2-1	TRBD1	TRBV5-1	.	CASSLVAGTANEQFF	TGCGCCAGCAGCTTGGTGGCCGGGACAGCCAATGAGCAGTTCTTC
TRBJ1-1	.	TRBV5-1	.	CASSLIVNTEAFF	TGCGCCAGCAGCTTAATCGTCAACACTGAAGCTTTCTTT
TRBJ1-2	.	TRBV19	.	CASSPRGAYGYTF	TGTGCCAGTAGTCCGCGGGGTGCCTATGGCTACACCTTC
TRBJ2-3	.	TRBV11-2	.	CASSLQQLSTDTQYF	TGTGCCAGCAGCTTACAACAGCTTAGCACAGATACGCAGTATTTT
TRBJ2-7	.	TRBV4-1	.	CASSQAGTYEQYF	TGCGCCAGCAGCCAAGCCGGGACTTACGAGCAGTACTTC
TRBJ1-2	.	TRBV25-1	.	CASSGGDGYTF	TGTGCCAGCAGTGGAGGGGATGGCTACACCTTC
TRBJ2-2	TRBD1	TRBV12-3/TRBV12-4	few	CASRLGTANTGELFF	TGTGCCAGCAGATTGGGGACAGCGAACACCGGGGAGCTGTTTTTT
TRBJ2-5	TRBD1	TRBV5-6	.	CASGQGRETQYF	TGTGCCAGCGGACAGGGTAGGGAGACCCAGTACTTC
TRBJ2-1	.	TRBV29-1	.	CSESGLGSYNEQFF	TGCTCCGAATCCGGGTTGGGCTCCTACAATGAGCAGTTCTTC
TRBJ2-7	TRBD1	TRBV29-1	.	CSAWTGGEQYF	TGCAGCGCTTGGACAGGAGGCGAGCAGTACTTC